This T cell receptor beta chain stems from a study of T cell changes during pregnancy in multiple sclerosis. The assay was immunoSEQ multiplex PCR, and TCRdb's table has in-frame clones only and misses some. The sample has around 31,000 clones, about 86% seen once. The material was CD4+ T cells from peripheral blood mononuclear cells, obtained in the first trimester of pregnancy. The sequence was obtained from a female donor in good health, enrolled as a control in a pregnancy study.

CDR3 in amino acids: CASSPTTSTYEQYF. CDR3 nucleotides: TGTGCCAGCTCACCAACGACATCGACCTACGAGCAGTACTTC. The gene calls are TRBV18 and TRBJ2-7; D uncertain. V shed 2 bases and J shed 2 bases, with 10 bases lying between them. Germline loops: CDR1 KGHSH, CDR2 LQKENI. The CDR3 is made up of 14 amino acids.